This T cell receptor beta chain was captured in a study of blood T cell repertoires in COVID-19. Study at large: In each case, the material was cDNA or gDNA derived from T cells, B-cell-depleted T cells, or PBMCs.

CDR1 and CDR2 (germline): MNHEY, SMNVEV (reference sequence). The V and J ends lost 2 bases and 9 bases, in that order; junction bases with no gene match: 4. There are 14 residues in the CDR3. TCRdb keeps only in-frame clones here, not all; method: immunoSEQ multiplex PCR. The sample yields more than 90,000 clones, about four fifths seen once. Sequencing was carried out using peripheral blood. The origin of this receptor is a woman older than 75 with acute or convalescent COVID-19. The chain uses TRBV27 and TRBJ2-1; 10 nucleotides line up with TRBD2. The CDR3 sequence is CASSLLAGEGEQFF. The CDR3 bases are TGTGCCAGCAGTTTACTAGCGGGAGAAGGTGAGCAGTTCTTC.